This T cell receptor (beta chain) was documented in a study of T-cell memory formation after mild COVID-19. Turning to the study itself: The two donors had largely donor-specific TCR clusters.

The table lists this clonotype with many counts. As yet, its antigen is unknown. After removal of 2 bases from V and 5 bases from J, the junction contained 16 bases not matched to a gene. The CDR3 totals 19 residues. Study-level findings and limits: Contracting CD4+ clones sat mainly in CM and EM; CD8+ in EMRA.

TCRdb reanalysed the 5' RACE reads using MiXCR and keeps one entry per CDR3 protein. The sample yields 200,000 to 250,000 distinct CDR3 sequences, 9.5% seen once. This clonotype originated in a man between 18 and 29 years old who had mild COVID-19 (a few samples of this study predate the infection). Cell type and time point are not known. The chain couples TRBV12-3 or TRBV12-4 to TRBJ2-2, with 8 bases aligning to TRBD2. Sequenced: PBMCs or a T cell subset sorted from them (not recorded which). Here the CDR3 DNA reads TGTGCCAGCAGTTTAAGATTGTTGCGGGGGGCCCCTGGGACCGGGGAGCTGTTTTTT. This encodes CASSLRLLRGAPGTGELFF.